This TCR beta chain was profiled in a study of T cells in women clearing cervical HPV infection. Produced via immunoSEQ multiplex PCR; TCRdb's table is partial and in-frame only. Here the sample table reports about 30,000 clones. Trimming left V 5 bases short and J 4 bases short, with 17 bases between. CDR1 and CDR2 from the germline V gene are LNHDA and SQIVND (reference sequence). The CDR3 spans 15 residues. Of note for this clone: From the germline J gene comes the end of the CDR3, since the read stops 3 residues before it.

Sequencing input: blood buffy coat. The receptor was isolated from a woman aged 18-69 years with a cervical HPV16 infection that either progressed to CIN3+ or cleared (not recorded which). The chain joins TRBV19 to TRBJ1-2; D unclear. CDR3 region: CASSLPRQMAYGYTF. Partial CDR3 DNA: TGTGCCAGTAGTCTACCCCGACAAATGGCCTATGGC.